One and the same sample provided the 28 T cell receptor beta chains below, sequenced in a study of post-analysis software for immune sequencing data. General study results and limits: A few TRBV segments were significantly more frequent in patients than in controls. TRBV5-6, TRBV5-1 and TRBV20-1 were among these segments.

Unique molecular identifiers were present in the TCR beta cDNA libraries. TCRdb itself ran the PCR reads through MiXCR, one entry per CDR3 protein. The table shows about 200,000 distinct CDR3 sequences, with 29% occurring only once. Their target antigens are unknown. The sequencing sample was made of blood. Receptors were obtained from a girl under 18 with multiple sclerosis.

In its sample, this clonotype was seen a few times. CDR3 region: CASSGASAGPYEQYF. CDR3 nucleotide sequence: TGTGCCAGCAGTGGTGCATCTGCGGGACCCTACGAGCAGTACTTC. The rearrangement links TRBV25-1 to TRBJ2-7; D is perhaps TRBD2 (6 bases). Germline-derived CDR1 and CDR2 are MGHDK and SYGVNS. The CDR3 consists of 15 residues. Trimming cost V 4 bases and J 2 bases, with 15 bases left between them.

V and J are TRBV5-1 and TRBJ2-4, with D possibly matching TRBD1 (6 bases). The DNA end is a closer match to TRBJ2-7, so the J assignment may be wrong. Per germline, CDR1 SGHRS and CDR2 YFSETQ. The CDR3 contains 14 residues. The CDR3 loop reads CASSARDTGYEQYF. CDR3 coding DNA: TGCGCCAGCAGCGCCCGGGACACCGGCTACGAGCAGTACTTC.

As regards this clonotype: A read error may explain this, as a much larger clone is one base away. The V and J genes are TRBV29-1 and TRBJ1-4, with D maybe TRBD1 (5 bases). Germline V gene lookup returns CDR1 SQVTM and CDR2 ANQGSEA. This CDR3 contains 13 residues. CDR3 amino acids: CSVGAAGTERLFF. CDR3 nucleotides: TGCAGCGTTGGGGCTGCAGGGACCGAAAGACTGTTTTTT.

V is TRBV27 and J is TRBJ1-2; 9 bases are shared with TRBD1. The CDR3 runs to 16 residues. Germline assignment: CDR1 MNHEY and CDR2 SMNVEV (reference sequence). The V and J ends lost 1 base and 7 bases, in that order; junction bases with no gene match: 10. CDR3 nucleotide sequence: TGTGCCAGCAGTTTATTAGGCGACAGGGGGGCTGGTGGCTACACCTTC. Protein product: CASSLLGDRGAGGYTF.

The chain combines TRBV3-1 with TRBJ2-1, with 14 positions matching TRBD2. The CDR3 has 21 amino acids. J gave up 7 bases and V 0 bases, and 17 bases lay outside the gene matches. Germline loops: CDR1 LGHDT, CDR2 YNNKEL (reference sequence). The CDR3 DNA reads as TGTGCCAGCAGCCAAGATTGGGGACTAGCGGGAGCCCCAGGGTTTGGGAATGAGCAGTTCTTC. The encoded protein is CASSQDWGLAGAPGFGNEQFF.

This clonotype has just a few counts. The chain has TRBV6-9 and TRBJ2-7, with D possibly TRBD2 on 7 matching bases. The germline CDR1 and CDR2 sequences are MNHGY and SVAAGI. This CDR3 spans 15 amino acids. Deletions cut 2 bases from V and 3 bases from J, with 14 bases between. The CDR3 region has the DNA TGTGCCAGCAGTTATCGTAGGGGGGGCGTCTACGAGCAGTACTTC. Its protein product is CASSYRRGGVYEQYF.

This clonotype was observed a few times. This rearrangement joins TRBV7-9 to TRBJ1-5, with 11 nucleotides matching TRBD1. This CDR3 has 14 residues. J lost 6 bases, V lost 6 bases, and 4 bases had no gene match. CDR1 and CDR2 (germline): SEHNR, FQNEAQ (reference sequence). CDR3 sequence (DNA): TGTGCCAGCAGTGGACAGGGGGCTGGTCAGCCCCAGCATTTT. This gives the protein CASSGQGAGQPQHF.

This clonotype was observed a few times. The chain employs TRBV4-1 and TRBJ1-1, with D hard to call. The CDR3 runs to 18 residues. Germline loops: CDR1 MGHRA, CDR2 YSYEKL. The V end lost 4 bases, the J end lost 1 base, and 22 bases lay between the germline ends. The DNA for the CDR3 is TGCGCCAGCAGCCCCCAACGCGCGGCCCGCTGGGCGAACACTGAAGCTTTCTTT. Encoded protein: CASSPQRAARWANTEAFF.

This clonotype was recorded many times. V usage is TRBV6-5 and J usage is TRBJ1-1, with D uncertain. The CDR3 is 14 residues long. V shed 1 base and J shed 5 bases, with 11 bases lying between them. Looked up from germline, CDR1 is MNHEY and CDR2 is SVGAGI. The DNA of the CDR3 is TGTGCCAGCAGTTACTATGACGGGCGAACTGAAGCTTTCTTT. Protein: CASSYYDGRTEAFF.

In this sample, this clonotype turned up a few times. The chain joins TRBV5-1 to TRBJ1-2; D is undetermined. The germline gives CDR1 SGHRS, CDR2 YFSETQ. The CDR3 contains 14 residues. V lost 1 base and J lost 2, with 9 bases in between. CDR3 in DNA: TGCGCCAGCAGCTTGAACACAATCAACTATGGCTACACCTTC. This encodes CASSLNTINYGYTF.

This clonotype has only a few counts. The genes are TRBV4-1 and TRBJ1-1; 9 nucleotides agree with TRBD1. From germline, CDR1 is MGHRA and CDR2 YSYEKL. This CDR3 has 16 amino acids. V shed 3 bases and J 5 bases; nucleotides not matched to a gene: 10. CDR3 amino acids: CASSQPLGQGRTEAFF. DNA for the CDR3: TGCGCCAGCAGCCAGCCCTTGGGACAGGGTAGGACTGAAGCTTTCTTT.

In its sample, this clonotype was seen a few times. The chain uses TRBV6-5 and TRBJ2-3; perhaps TRBD2 as D (6 bases). The V gene lost 5 bases and the J gene lost 6 bases, with 9 bases spanning the gap. Germline CDR1 and CDR2: MNHEY and SVGAGI. The CDR3 is made up of 12 amino acids. This CDR3 reads CASSGGCDTQYF. In DNA, the CDR3 is TGTGCCAGCAGTGGGGGGTGTGATACGCAGTATTTT.

This clonotype was picked up a small number of times. This rearrangement joins TRBV21-1 to TRBJ2-1; TRBD1 is the table's D call and was not checked against the DNA. TRBV21-1 is designated a pseudogene. The CDR3 loop spans 17 amino acids. The DNA for the CDR3 is TGTGCCAGCAGCAAAGGTGGGGCAGTACGCAAAGACAATGAGCAGTTCTTC. This gives the protein CASSKGGAVRKDNEQFF.

V usage is TRBV18 and J usage is TRBJ1-4; D is undetermined. V lost 6 bases, J lost 0 bases, and 8 bases lay in between. CDR1 and CDR2 from the germline V gene are KGHSH and LQKENI. The CDR3 is 14 amino acids. The DNA of the CDR3 is TGTGCCAGCTCTCTTGGGGCAACTAATGAAAAACTGTTTTTT. Protein: CASSLGATNEKLFF.

As concerns this clonotype: An end of the junction does not agree with germline; a read error may underlie this. J is TRBJ1-5 and V is TRBV27; D is unresolved. The length of the CDR3 is 14 residues. Germline assignment: CDR1 MNHEY and CDR2 SMNVEV (reference sequence). CDR3 protein: CASSLGRTNRPQHF. As DNA, the CDR3 is TGTGCCAGCAGTTTAGGGCGTACCAATCGGCCCCAGCATTTT.

This chain connects TRBV3-1 to TRBJ1-5; D is unresolved. Germline CDR1 is LGHDT and CDR2 is YNNKEL (reference sequence). V lost 0 bases to trimming and J lost 2 bases, with 5 bases between them. This CDR3 has 14 residues. The CDR3 coding sequence is TGTGCCAGCAGCCAAGACCAGGGCAATCAGCCCCAGCATTTT. It yields the protein CASSQDQGNQPQHF.

This clonotype has only a few counts. Being one base from a much bigger clone, this may be a read error. The J gene is TRBJ2-7, the V gene TRBV20-1; the D is unclear. Germline CDR1 DFQATT, CDR2 SNEGSKA (reference sequence). The CDR3 has 12 amino acids. V was clipped by 0 bases and J by 5 bases, with 8 bases between them. CDR3 in amino acids: CSARDRCDEQYF. The CDR3, as DNA: TGCAGTGCTAGAGACCGTTGCGACGAGCAGTACTTC.

The rearrangement uses TRBV6-1 and TRBJ1-1; 8 nucleotides line up with TRBD1. The CDR3 is 19 amino acids. Germline CDR1 MNHNS, CDR2 SASEGT. The ends lost 3 bases at V and 0 bases at J; junction bases unmatched: 15. The CDR3 here is CASSENPGRGRRMNTEAFF. In DNA form, the CDR3 reads TGTGCCAGCAGTGAGAACCCGGGCAGGGGGCGACGAATGAACACTGAAGCTTTCTTT.

This clonotype has at least ten counts. This chain uses TRBV18 with TRBJ2-7, with TRBD2 matching 12 bases. The junction had 12 bases not matched to a gene; V was cut back by 3 bases and J by 6 bases. The germline gives CDR1 KGHSH, CDR2 LQKENI. This CDR3 comprises 17 residues. The CDR3 is CASSPDTSGRLGREQYF. The CDR3 nucleotides read TGTGCCAGCTCACCCGACACTAGCGGGAGGTTGGGTCGCGAGCAGTACTTC.

This clonotype was seen ten or more times. The rearrangement joins TRBV29-1 to TRBJ2-7, with 7 bases lining up with TRBD1. V trimming: 5 bases; J trimming: 6 bases; junction bases outside the gene matches: 7. The CDR3 loop spans 12 amino acids. Germline V CDR1 and CDR2: SQVTM, ANQGSEA. The CDR3 is CSVLTGTTEQYF. CDR3 coding DNA: TGCAGCGTTTTGACAGGGACGACCGAGCAGTACTTC.

CDR3 in amino acids: CASSQAWGNTEAFF. The CDR3 DNA is TGTGCCAGCAGCCAAGCCTGGGGGAACACTGAAGCTTTCTTT. The chain employs TRBV3-1 and TRBJ1-1; D uncertain. There are 14 residues in the CDR3. V lost 1 base to trimming and J lost 1 base, with 7 bases between them. Germline lookup yields CDR1 LGHDT and CDR2 YNNKEL (reference sequence).

V and J are TRBV30 and TRBJ2-3, with 8 nucleotides matching TRBD1. After removal of 0 bases from V and 1 base from J, the junction contained 6 bases not matched to a gene. Per germline, CDR1 GTSNPN and CDR2 SVGIG (reference sequence). CDR3 size: 16 residues. The CDR3 DNA sequence: TGTGCCTGGAGTGTGGTCTGGACAGGGCGCACAGATACGCAGTATTTT. Translation: CAWSVVWTGRTDTQYF.

This chain links TRBV5-1 with TRBJ2-3, with 9 bases identical to TRBD1. This CDR3 spans 15 amino acids. V shed 0 bases and J 8 bases; nucleotides not matched to a gene: 7. Germline assignment: CDR1 SGHRS and CDR2 YFSETQ. The CDR3 reads CASSLVTGGSGTQYF. The CDR3 DNA reads TGCGCCAGCAGCTTGGTCACAGGGGGCTCGGGTACGCAGTATTTT.

This clonotype appeared many times. V usage is TRBV6-6 and J usage is TRBJ2-3, with D perhaps being TRBD1 or TRBD2 (7 bases each). Trimming pared 10 bases from V and 0 bases from J, leaving 14 bases between. This CDR3 contains 14 residues. Per germline, CDR1 MNHNY and CDR2 SVGAGI (reference sequence). CDR3 bases: TGTGCCACCTCAGGGGGGGGCAGCACAGATACGCAGTATTTT. It translates to CATSGGGSTDTQYF.

This clonotype was recorded at least ten times. The chain carries TRBV29-1 and TRBJ2-5, with D unresolved. The length of the CDR3 is 15 residues. Trimming removed 6 bases at V and 0 bases at J, with 17 bases between. Looked up from germline, CDR1 is SQVTM and CDR2 is ANQGSEA. The CDR3, as DNA: TGCAGCGTAAGACCGTCATCTTCATACCAAGAGACCCAGTACTTC. Translation: CSVRPSSSYQETQYF.

This clonotype was detected a few times. The chain recombines TRBV12-3 or TRBV12-4 with TRBJ2-5; TRBD1 matches 8 bases. The J call may be faulty, since TRBJ2-1 better matches the DNA end. CDR3 length: 14 residues. This chain's CDR3 is CASSNTGGQETQFF. CDR3 coding DNA: TGTGCCAGCAGTAACACAGGGGGTCAAGAGACCCAGTTCTTC.

This clonotype turned up a few times. The CDR3 region is CSARSHREGSSPLHF. DNA of the CDR3: TGCAGTGCTAGATCCCACCGGGAGGGGAGTTCACCCCTCCACTTT. This chain uses TRBV20-1 with TRBJ1-6, with D possibly TRBD1 on 5 matching bases. Germline CDR1 and CDR2: DFQATT and SNEGSKA (reference sequence). The CDR3 runs 15 residues. Trimming removed 2 bases from V and 9 bases from J, with 17 bases in between.

As to this clonotype: A read error may explain this, as a much larger clone is one base away. The chain uses TRBV7-8 and TRBJ2-1; a weak D match, TRBD2 (6 bases). The CDR3 is made up of 16 amino acids. Germline loops: CDR1 SGHVS, CDR2 FQNEAQ. The CDR3 region is CVSNTAGQSSYNEQFF. CDR3 DNA: TGTGTCAGCAACACTGCGGGGCAGAGCTCCTACAATGAGCAGTTCTTC.